One sample yielded the 23 T cell receptor beta chains listed below, sequenced in a study of spatial heterogeneity in lung cancer. Via MiXCR, TCRdb re-called the 5' RACE reads, giving one row per CDR3 protein. The sample lists under 25,000 distinct CDR3 sequences; approximately 9.1% were seen once. Documented time point: blood at routine non-recurrence follow-up after resection. Sample: PBMCs, taken at follow-up. The receptors stem from a female donor with early-stage non-small cell lung cancer.

This clonotype was seen at least ten times. This chain links TRBV7-9 with TRBJ2-1; 12 nucleotides align to TRBD2. This CDR3 is 17 amino acids long. Germline V gene sequence: CDR1 SEHNR, CDR2 FQNEAQ (reference sequence). The V gene end was trimmed by 2 bases and the J gene end by 9 bases; junction bases not matched to a gene: 11. The CDR3 nucleotides are TGTGCCAGCAGCTTATCTAGCGGGAGGGCCGGTTACGCTGAGCAGTTCTTC. It is translated as CASSLSSGRAGYAEQFF.

Ten or more counts support this clonotype. This chain uses TRBV29-1 with TRBJ2-5, with no clear D. V gave up 1 base and J gave up 4 bases, with 4 bases separating them. The CDR3 spans 11 residues. Germline V gives CDR1 SQVTM, CDR2 ANQGSEA. CDR3 loop: CSVEVGETQYF. CDR3 nucleotides: TGCAGCGTTGAAGTGGGAGAGACCCAGTACTTC.

This clonotype was picked up a small number of times. The chain combines TRBV3-1 with TRBJ1-2; D gene unclear. The CDR3 runs to 11 residues. Germline values: CDR1 LGHDT, CDR2 YNNKEL (reference sequence). V dropped 3 bases and J dropped 5 bases, with 4 bases sitting between them. The CDR3 loop is CASSQVYGYTF. CDR3 bases: TGTGCCAGCAGCCAGGTGTATGGCTACACCTTC.

In its sample, this clonotype was seen many times. This chain connects TRBV7-9 to TRBJ2-7, with a possible D match to TRBD2 (6 bases). CDR3 length: 15 residues. Germline CDR1 and CDR2: SEHNR and FQNEAQ (reference sequence). CDR3 protein: CATSGRQGRTYEQYF. CDR3 DNA: TGTGCTACCAGCGGGCGGCAGGGCCGAACCTACGAGCAGTACTTC.

This rearrangement joins TRBV7-9 to TRBJ1-2; TRBD1 matches 10 bases. CDR1 and CDR2 from the germline V gene are SEHNR and FQNEAQ (reference sequence). The CDR3 totals 14 residues. V trimming: 5 bases; J trimming: 2 bases; junction bases outside the gene matches: 2. The CDR3 region is CASSPGQGNYGYTF. The CDR3 DNA is TGTGCCAGCAGCCCGGGACAGGGGAACTATGGCTACACCTTC.

In its sample, this clonotype was seen a few times. The chain recombines TRBV25-1 with TRBJ2-2; TRBD1 matches 9 bases. J was trimmed by 7 bases and V by 4 bases; bases with no gene match: 10. CDR3 size: 16 residues. Germline V gene lookup returns CDR1 MGHDK and CDR2 SYGVNS. CDR3 DNA sequence: TGTGCCAGCAGTGTGCCCGGGACAGGGTATTACGGGGAGCTGTTTTTT. This encodes CASSVPGTGYYGELFF. Using reference TRBV25-1 and TRBJ2-2 for the parts outside the CDR3, the full variable domain is EADIYQTPRYLVIGTGKKITLECSQTMGHDKMYWYQQDPGMELHLIHYSYGVNSTEKGDLSSESTVSRIRTEHFPLTLESARPSHTSQYLCASSVPGTGYYGELFFGEGSRLTVL.

This clonotype was seen many times. The J gene is TRBJ2-5, the V gene TRBV11-3; tentatively, D is TRBD2 (5 bases). Germline CDR1 SGHNT, CDR2 YENEEA. The CDR3 is 13 amino acids. V was clipped by 4 bases and J by 3 bases, with 9 bases between them. The CDR3 nucleotides read TGTGCCAGCAGCTACGGGATTGAAGAGACCCAGTACTTC. Amino acid sequence: CASSYGIEETQYF.

Many counts were recorded for this clonotype. The CDR3 DNA is TGCGCCAGCAGCCCCTCGGACAGGGGGGGGGTAGAGACCCAGTACTTC. The encoded protein is CASSPSDRGGVETQYF. The chain is built from TRBV4-1 and TRBJ2-5; 10 nucleotides agree with TRBD1. J was trimmed by 4 bases and V by 4 bases; bases with no gene match: 9. The CDR3 consists of 16 residues. Germline values: CDR1 MGHRA, CDR2 YSYEKL.

The rearrangement uses TRBV7-2 and TRBJ2-6; D possibly uses TRBD1 or TRBD2 (6 bases each). V lost 0 bases and J 0 bases, leaving 12 bases between the germline ends. Germline CDR1 is SGHTA and CDR2 is FQGNSA. The CDR3 is made up of 18 amino acids. CDR3 DNA: TGTGCCAGCAGCTTAGCGCTGGGGGGCCGCTCTGGGGCCAACGTCCTGACTTTC. Amino acids: CASSLALGGRSGANVLTF.

This clonotype was picked up many times. This chain joins TRBV18 and TRBJ2-1; TRBD2 is a possible D gene (5 bases). This CDR3 comprises 16 residues. V was trimmed by 0 bases and J by 0 bases, leaving 9 bases between them. Germline V lookup: CDR1 KGHSH, CDR2 LQKENI. The DNA of the CDR3 is TGTGCCAGCTCACCACCGAGGGCCGGCTCCTACAATGAGCAGTTCTTC. Its protein product is CASSPPRAGSYNEQFF.

In this sample, this clonotype turned up many times. The chain links TRBV7-3 to TRBJ1-1; no firm D call. Germline assignment: CDR1 SGHTA and CDR2 FQGTGA. The CDR3 has 13 amino acids. Trimming shortened V by 3 bases and J by 1 base, and 6 bases separated the two germline ends. The CDR3 region is CASSFQANTEAFF. DNA of the CDR3: TGTGCCAGCAGCTTCCAGGCGAACACTGAAGCTTTCTTT.

With regard to this clonotype: It may be a read error: a sequence one base away is much more abundant. The V call is TRBV7-9, the J call TRBJ2-1, with D perhaps TRBD1 or TRBD2 (6 bases each). There are 15 residues in the CDR3. Germline V gene data show CDR1 as SEHNR and CDR2 as FQNEAQ (reference sequence). Trimming removed 1 base at V and 4 bases at J, with 11 bases between. Here the CDR3 DNA reads TGTGCCAGCAGCTTAGTAGGGGGGAGTTACAATGAGCAGTTCTTC. Translated: CASSLVGGSYNEQFF. Full variable domain (remainder filled in from reference TRBV7-9 and TRBJ2-1): DTGVSQNPRHKITKRGQNVTFRCDPISEHNRLYWYRQTLGQGPEFLTYFQNEAQLEKSRLLSDRFSAERPKGSFSTLEIQRTEQGDSAMYLCASSLVGGSYNEQFFGPGTRLTVL.

This clonotype is judged medium-sized. This rearrangement joins TRBV6-4 to TRBJ2-1; 12 positions agree with TRBD2. J gave up 6 bases and V 0 bases, and 0 bases lay outside the gene matches. CDR3 length equals 15 residues. Germline V CDR1 and CDR2: MRHNA, SNTAGT. Written as DNA, the CDR3 is TGTGCCAGCAGTGACTCGACTAGCGGGAGCAATGAGCAGTTCTTC. Amino acids: CASSDSTSGSNEQFF.

The chain carries TRBV18 and TRBJ2-7; TRBD2 agrees at 12 bases. The CDR3 spans 16 residues. V shed 3 bases, J shed 4 bases, and the junction held 7 bases outside the gene matches. Germline V gives CDR1 KGHSH, CDR2 LQKENI. The CDR3 sequence is CASSPLAGGPKYEQYF. The DNA for the CDR3 is TGTGCCAGCTCACCGCTAGCGGGGGGGCCTAAATACGAGCAGTACTTC.

This clonotype was detected many times. This sequence joins TRBV14 and TRBJ2-5; unclear D gene. With 1 base removed from V and 13 bases from J, the gap between germline ends came to 10 bases. CDR3 length: 11 residues. Germline-derived CDR1 and CDR2 are SGHDN and FVKESK. Written as DNA, the CDR3 is TGTGCCAGCAGCCAAGTGGGCCATCCGTACTTC. This sequence encodes CASSQVGHPYF.

Ten or more counts support this clonotype. J is TRBJ2-7 and V is TRBV28, with no clear D. Germline lookup yields CDR1 MDHEN and CDR2 SYDVKM. The CDR3 consists of 16 residues. V was pared by 4 bases and J by 0 bases, with 16 bases between. CDR3 nucleotides: TGTGCCAGCAGTTCCAGCAGACTGACCAGCTCCTACGAGCAGTACTTC. It translates to CASSSSRLTSSYEQYF.

The sample holds many counts of this clonotype. This chain links TRBV7-2 with TRBJ2-7; D unclear. This CDR3 is 12 amino acids long. The V gene's germline CDR1 is SGHTA and CDR2 FQGNSA. With 2 bases removed from V and 4 bases from J, the gap between germline ends came to 6 bases. CDR3 DNA: TGTGCCAGCAGCTTACCGTCATACGAGCAGTACTTC. It specifies CASSLPSYEQYF.

This clonotype was found many times. The rearrangement joins TRBV3-1 to TRBJ2-1, with 12 bases identical to TRBD2. The J segment lost 0 bases and the V segment lost 5 bases, leaving 8 bases of the junction unmatched. The CDR3 runs to 18 residues. Germline V gene sequence: CDR1 LGHDT, CDR2 YNNKEL (reference sequence). The DNA of the CDR3 is TGTGCCAGCAGCAAAAGACTAGCGGGAGTGAGCTCCTACAATGAGCAGTTCTTC. Residues: CASSKRLAGVSSYNEQFF.

This clonotype was counted at least ten times. The chain is built from TRBV11-2 and TRBJ2-5; 12 positions match TRBD2. This CDR3 contains 18 residues. Germline V CDR1 and CDR2: SGHAT, FQNNGV. V shed 5 bases and J 1 base; nucleotides not matched to a gene: 11. DNA of the CDR3: TGTGCCAGCAGCCGTGGGACTAGCGGGCGCCCACCCCAAGAGACCCAGTACTTC. Amino acid sequence: CASSRGTSGRPPQETQYF. The variable domain in full, with the rest retrieved from reference TRBV11-2 and TRBJ2-5, is EAGVAQSPRYKIIEKRQSVAFWCNPISGHATLYWYQQILGQGPKLLIQFQNNGVVDDSQLPKDRFSAERLKGVDSTLKIQPAKLEDSAVYLCASSRGTSGRPPQETQYFGPGTRLLVL.

About this clonotype itself: A read error may explain this, as a much larger clone is one base away. J is TRBJ2-3 and V is TRBV4-3; a possible D gene is TRBD1 (6 bases). The CDR3 runs to 16 residues. Germline V gene data show CDR1 as LGHNA and CDR2 as YSLEER. The CDR3 loop is CASSPLGQLSTGTQYF. The CDR3, as DNA: TGCGCCAGCAGCCCGCTCGGACAGCTTAGCACAGGTACGCAGTATTTT.

Only a few counts were recorded for this clonotype. This sequence joins TRBV6-1 and TRBJ1-1, with TRBD1 identical over 9 bases. The CDR3 runs 16 residues. V lost 7 bases, J lost 5 bases, and 14 bases stayed unmatched. CDR1 and CDR2 from the germline V gene are MNHNS and SASEGT. The CDR3 reads CASTLSRGTGMTEAFF. For the CDR3, the DNA is TGTGCCAGCACTCTCTCAAGGGGGACAGGGATGACTGAAGCTTTCTTT.

The V gene is TRBV19, the J gene TRBJ2-2; 8 positions match TRBD1. Germline CDR1 is LNHDA and CDR2 is SQIVND (reference sequence). V was clipped by 5 bases and J by 6 bases; unmatched bases: 5. The length of the CDR3 is 14 residues. CDR3 amino acids: CASSWTGRAGELFF. The CDR3 DNA sequence: TGTGCCAGTAGTTGGACAGGGCGCGCCGGGGAGCTGTTTTTT.

This clonotype was seen many times. The chain links TRBV7-3 to TRBJ2-5; D might be TRBD1 (6 bases). The germline V and J ends were trimmed by 2 bases and 5 bases, with 15 bases remaining between them. CDR3 size: 15 residues. Germline CDR1 SGHTA, CDR2 FQGTGA. The DNA for the CDR3 is TGTGCCAGCAGCTTAGGCTTGGGACACGGGGAGACCCAGTACTTC. Translating it yields CASSLGLGHGETQYF.